The rows below give T cell receptor beta chains drawn from one sample of a study of response to subunit inactivated influenza vaccine. TCRdb reprocessed the RT-PCR reads with MiXCR, giving one entry per CDR3 protein. The repertoire holds approximately 310,000 distinct CDR3 sequences, with roughly a fifth as singletons. This specimen was PBMCs from blood, taken approximately 20 months after vaccination. The receptors come from a man between 50 and 75 years old who received an inactivated influenza vaccine. CDR3s include the opening cysteine and the closing phenylalanine or tryptophan. D genes are given only for firm matches. Not every row has a clone size; where given, it reads once, few, many or a size class.

d_gene	v_gene	j_gene	abundance	CDR3nt	CDR3aa
TRBD2	TRBV2	TRBJ2-5	few	TGTGCCAGCAGACGGACTAGCGGGGCACGGTTGCCCCAGTACTTC	CASRRTSGARLPQYF
TRBD1	TRBV12-3/TRBV12-4	TRBJ2-7	few	TGTGCCAGCAGTTTAGCCCCGGGACAGGGTTCCTACGAGCAGTACTTC	CASSLAPGQGSYEQYF
.	TRBV4-1	TRBJ1-1	.	TGCGCCAGCAGCCAAGAGAGGGCCCGGAAAAGTCACACTGAAGCTTTCTTT	CASSQERARKSHTEAFF
.	TRBV11-2	TRBJ1-4	few	TGTGCCAGCAGGAAGGGTCACGGAGGGGAAAAACTGTTTTTT	CASRKGHGGEKLFF
.	TRBV5-1	TRBJ2-3	.	TGCGCCAGCAGCCCCCTAGCGAGCACAGATACGCAGTATTTT	CASSPLASTDTQYF
.	TRBV7-9	TRBJ2-7	few	TGTGCCAGCAGCCGGAGCTCCTACGAGCAGTACTTC	CASSRSSYEQYF
TRBD1	TRBV29-1	TRBJ1-2	many	TGCAGCGCTGAGAAAGTTGGACAGGGGTTGACGGGGGGCTACACCTTC	CSAEKVGQGLTGGYTF
.	TRBV20-1	TRBJ1-1	.	TGCAGTGCTAGAGGAGAGGGGGCTGAAGCTTTCTTT	CSARGEGAEAFF
.	TRBV5-1	TRBJ1-5	few	TGCGCCAGCAGCTTGGATCTCGGCGCGGGTCAGCCCCAGCATTTT	CASSLDLGAGQPQHF
TRBD2	TRBV5-1	TRBJ2-1	.	TGCGCCAGCAGCATTACAAGCGGGACTTACAATGAGCAGTTCTTC	CASSITSGTYNEQFF
.	TRBV29-1	TRBJ1-1	few	TGCAGCGCCCAGACACAGAACACTGAAGCTTTCTTT	CSAQTQNTEAFF
TRBD2	TRBV12-3/TRBV12-4	TRBJ2-4	few	TGTGCCAGCAGTGGACTAGCGGGGGGGGGTCGAAACATTCAGTACTTC	CASSGLAGGGRNIQYF
.	TRBV27	TRBJ1-6	.	TGTGCCAGCAGTGTCGCCACAGCGGGGTCGGGTTCACCCCTCCACTTT	CASSVATAGSGSPLHF
TRBD1	TRBV29-1	TRBJ2-2	.	TGCAGCGTTGGCGGGACAGGCGGGGAGCTGTTTTTT	CSVGGTGGELFF
.	TRBV12-3/TRBV12-4	TRBJ1-5	.	TGTGCCAGCTGTGGGGCAGGGCAGCCCCAGCATTTT	CASCGAGQPQHF
.	TRBV23-1	TRBJ1-5	.	TGCGCCAGCAGTCAAGAGGTCAGGGATGATTGTAGCAATCAGCCCCAGCATTTT	CASSQEVRDDCSNQPQHF
.	TRBV7-9	TRBJ1-2	few	TGTGCCAGCAGCTCCGGCGGGTGGTCCTATGGCTACACCTTC	CASSSGGWSYGYTF